The 21 T cell receptor beta chains below all came from one sample that was sequenced in a study of T cell responses to AZD1222 COVID-19 vaccine. Profiled with immunoSEQ multiplex PCR; TCRdb holds only in-frame clones, not every one. The sample has 180,000 or so clones; 80% to 90% are singletons. Material: peripheral blood, obtained 28 days after the second dose of the MenACWY control vaccine. Source of these receptors: an adult who received the MenACWY meningococcal vaccine as a control.

The chain couples TRBV7-9 to TRBJ2-2, with D possibly TRBD2 on 6 matching bases. V was trimmed by 3 bases and J by 1 base, leaving 18 bases between them. The CDR3 has 18 residues. The germline CDR1 and CDR2 sequences are SEHNR and FQNEAQ (reference sequence). CDR3 DNA sequence: TGTGCCAGCAGCTTGGGTGTTGTGGCGGGAAGGAACACCGGGGAGCTGTTTTTT. Translating it yields CASSLGVVAGRNTGELFF. Filled out from reference TRBV7-9 and TRBJ2-2, the complete variable domain reads DTGVSQNPRHKITKRGQNVTFRCDPISEHNRLYWYRQTLGQGPEFLTYFQNEAQLEKSRLLSDRFSAERPKGSFSTLEIQRTEQGDSAMYLCASSLGVVAGRNTGELFFGEGSRLTVL.

This sequence joins TRBV7-9 and TRBJ2-1, with D maybe TRBD1 (6 bases). The CDR3 extends over 12 amino acids. Germline loops: CDR1 SEHNR, CDR2 FQNEAQ (reference sequence). V lost 7 bases, J lost 9 bases, and 13 bases lay in between. This CDR3 reads CASTEGVGEQFF. CDR3 nucleotides: TGTGCCAGCACCGAGGGGGTTGGTGAGCAGTTCTTC.

The chain carries TRBV9 and TRBJ2-3, with a weak D call TRBD2 (6 bases). The germline gives CDR1 SGDLS, CDR2 YYNGEE. The length of the CDR3 is 17 residues. V lost 4 bases and J 0 bases, leaving 18 bases between the germline ends. CDR3 residues: CASSHDSGVPSTDTQYF. In nucleotides, the CDR3 is TGTGCCAGCAGCCATGACTCGGGAGTCCCTAGCACAGATACGCAGTATTTT.

The chain is built from TRBV5-6 and TRBJ2-1; TRBD1 matches 11 bases. The CDR3 spans 15 residues. V was pared by 0 bases and J by 6 bases, with 2 bases of the junction left unmatched. Germline CDR1 and CDR2: SGHDT and YYEEEE. The CDR3 loop reads CASSLVGTGGNEQFF. The CDR3 DNA reads TGTGCCAGCAGCTTGGTAGGGACAGGGGGCAATGAGCAGTTCTTC.

The CDR3 here is CASSYLTGGRNTEAFF. The CDR3 nucleotides read TGTGCCAGCAGTTACTTGACAGGGGGCCGGAACACTGAAGCTTTCTTT. The chain joins TRBV6-5 to TRBJ1-1; 10 bases match TRBD1. CDR1 and CDR2 (germline): MNHEY, SVGAGI. This CDR3 contains 16 residues. V shed 1 base and J 1 base; nucleotides not matched to a gene: 3.

V gene TRBV24-1 combines with J gene TRBJ2-3; 10 bases are shared with TRBD2. V lost 5 bases and J lost 5; bases outside the gene matches: 3. Germline V CDR1 and CDR2: KGHDR, SFDVKD. This CDR3 spans 14 amino acids. CDR3 in amino acids: CATSGTSGLDTQYF. DNA of the CDR3: TGTGCCACCAGTGGGACTAGCGGACTAGATACGCAGTATTTT.

The rearrangement uses TRBV11-3 and TRBJ2-2; no firm D call. The germline V gene encodes CDR1 SGHNT and CDR2 YENEEA. V was cut by 5 bases and J by 6 bases, with 13 bases left in between. The CDR3 runs to 14 residues. Here the CDR3 DNA reads TGTGCCAGCAGCCCGAGAGGCCCCCCCGGGGAGCTGTTTTTT. This gives the protein CASSPRGPPGELFF.

This chain joins TRBV24-1 and TRBJ2-2; 11 bases align to TRBD2. Germline values: CDR1 KGHDR, CDR2 SFDVKD. This CDR3 is built from 16 residues. V gave up 9 bases and J gave up 6 bases; unmatched junction bases: 11. In DNA form, the CDR3 reads TGTGCCACCGGATTGTCGGGACTAGCGGACCCCGGGGAGCTGTTTTTT. Translating it yields CATGLSGLADPGELFF.

The CDR3 loop reads CASSIATDNQPQHF. In DNA, the CDR3 is TGTGCCAGTAGTATCGCGACAGACAATCAGCCCCAGCATTTT. The chain combines TRBV19 with TRBJ1-5; TRBD1 is a possible D gene (5 bases). Germline V gives CDR1 LNHDA, CDR2 SQIVND (reference sequence). V was clipped by 3 bases and J by 3 bases, with 9 bases between them. The CDR3 length is 14 residues.

In its sample, this clone was seen once. The V gene is TRBV3-1 (or the pseudogene TRBV3-2), the J gene TRBJ2-7; no definite D call. This CDR3 has 12 residues. Trimming shortened V by 0 bases and J by 5 bases, and 5 bases separated the two germline ends. Germline loops: CDR1 LGHDT, CDR2 YNNKEL (reference sequence). CDR3 residues: CASSQDKDEQYF. The CDR3 DNA reads TGTGCCAGCAGCCAAGATAAGGACGAGCAGTACTTC.

The genes are TRBV28 and TRBJ1-2, with D perhaps TRBD1 (5 bases). Trimming removed 5 bases from V and 2 bases from J, with 15 bases in between. CDR1 is MDHEN and CDR2 is SYDVKM in the germline V gene. The length of the CDR3 is 15 residues. The CDR3 DNA reads as TGTGCCAGCAGTCTAGGAGGGGAACCAAACTATGGCTACACCTTC. This translates into CASSLGGEPNYGYTF.

This clone has a handful of counts. The V and J genes are TRBV19 and TRBJ1-2; TRBD1 agrees at 7 bases. Trimming took 3 bases from V and 4 from J; bases not matched to a gene: 2. Germline lookup yields CDR1 LNHDA and CDR2 SQIVND (reference sequence). The length of the CDR3 is 13 residues. In nucleotides, the CDR3 is TGTGCCAGTAGTATGGGACAGCCCTATGGCTACACCTTC. The encoded protein is CASSMGQPYGYTF.

The rearrangement uses TRBV15 and TRBJ1-1; 9 bases are shared with TRBD1. The germline V gene encodes CDR1 LNHNV and CDR2 YYDKDF (reference sequence). CDR3 length equals 14 residues. V was clipped by 5 bases and J by 3 bases; unmatched bases: 4. CDR3 bases: TGTGCCACCAGCCTTAGACAGGGGGACACTGAAGCTTTCTTT. This codes for CATSLRQGDTEAFF.

As DNA, the CDR3 is TGTGCCTGGAGGCCGCAGGGGGCCTACGAGCAGTACTTC. Translation: CAWRPQGAYEQYF. This chain joins TRBV30 and TRBJ2-7, with TRBD1 matching over 7 bases. CDR1 and CDR2 (germline): GTSNPN, SVGIG (reference sequence). The CDR3 consists of 13 residues. V was pared by 3 bases and J by 2 bases, with 4 bases of the junction left unmatched.

The chain is built from TRBV28 and TRBJ2-7, with D possibly being TRBD2 (6 bases). The CDR3 covers 15 residues. The V gene lost 7 bases and the J gene lost 2 bases, with 18 bases spanning the gap. Per the germline V gene, CDR1 is MDHEN and CDR2 is SYDVKM. The CDR3 protein is CASTIPGTGTYEQYF. CDR3 nucleotides: TGTGCCAGCACTATACCCGGGACTGGAACCTACGAGCAGTACTTC.

This rearrangement joins TRBV11-2 to TRBJ2-1; 15 nucleotides agree with TRBD2. Germline lookup yields CDR1 SGHAT and CDR2 FQNNGV. V was clipped by 3 bases and J by 4 bases; unmatched bases: 4. This CDR3 has 17 residues. CDR3 DNA: TGTGCCAGCAGCTTGGGACTAGCGGGAGGTTGGTACAATGAGCAGTTCTTC. It translates to CASSLGLAGGWYNEQFF.

The rearrangement uses TRBV29-1 and TRBJ2-7; no clear D gene. V lost 7 bases and J lost 1, with 11 bases in between. Germline V gene sequence: CDR1 SQVTM, CDR2 ANQGSEA. CDR3 length: 12 amino acids. The CDR3 DNA is TGCAGCGGGGGATCGGGTTCCTACGAGCAGTACTTC. It codes for CSGGSGSYEQYF.

The sample holds a few counts of this clone. The chain couples TRBV28 to TRBJ1-1; perhaps TRBD1 as D (6 bases). The CDR3 spans 14 residues. Between the trimmed V and J ends, which lost 4 bases and 4 bases, there was a span of 13 bases. Germline values: CDR1 MDHEN, CDR2 SYDVKM. The CDR3: CASSWGRGSTEAFF. The CDR3 DNA is TGTGCCAGCAGTTGGGGGAGGGGGAGCACTGAAGCTTTCTTT.

The genes are TRBV7-2 and TRBJ1-3; D is undetermined. The germline CDR1 and CDR2 sequences are SGHTA and FQGNSA. Trimming stripped 1 base from V and 2 bases from J, with 6 bases between. The CDR3 length is 14 residues. The DNA for the CDR3 is TGTGCCAGCAGCTTAGGAGGGACTGGAAACACCATATATTTT. Protein sequence: CASSLGGTGNTIYF. Drawing the rest from reference TRBV7-2 and TRBJ1-3, the complete variable domain is GAGVSQSPSNKVTEKGKDVELRCDPISGHTALYWYRQSLGQGLEFLIYFQGNSAPDKSGLPSDRFSAERTGGSVSTLTIQRTQQEDSAVYLCASSLGGTGNTIYFGEGSWLTVV.

Of note for this clone: The same CDR3 is also encoded by other DNA sequences in this sample. The gene calls are TRBV18 and TRBJ2-3, with TRBD1 identical over 7 bases. The CDR3 length is 15 residues. Germline V gives CDR1 KGHSH, CDR2 LQKENI. V lost 3 bases and J lost 1; bases outside the gene matches: 4. The CDR3 DNA sequence: TGTGCCAGCTCACCTGGACAGGTCGGCACAGATACGCAGTATTTT. Protein sequence: CASSPGQVGTDTQYF.

This chain uses TRBV10-3 with TRBJ2-7; a weak D match, TRBD2 (6 bases). The CDR3 runs 14 residues. The germline V gene encodes CDR1 ENHRY and CDR2 SYGVKD. Trimming cost V 2 bases and J 4 bases, with 12 bases left between them. This chain's CDR3 is CAISELGSVYEQYF. Written as DNA, the CDR3 is TGTGCCATCAGTGAGCTCGGGAGTGTTTACGAGCAGTACTTC.